These 11 T cell receptor beta chains came from one sample sequenced in a study of blood T cell repertoires in COVID-19. Using immunoSEQ multiplex PCR, the repertoire was profiled, and TCRdb retains in-frame clones only, with some absent. The table includes 250,000 or so clones, 86% detected once. The sample comprised peripheral blood. The receptor source for this set is a man of 80 years or more with acute or convalescent COVID-19.

This chain uses TRBV5-1 with TRBJ1-1; 9 nucleotides agree with TRBD1. Germline CDR1 reads SGHRS; CDR2 reads YFSETQ. The CDR3 totals 13 residues. V shed 0 bases, J shed 10 bases, and the junction held 4 bases outside the gene matches. The CDR3 sequence: CASSLAGTGRAFF. The DNA of the CDR3 is TGCGCCAGCAGCTTGGCCGGGACAGGGCGAGCTTTCTTT.

V and J are TRBV3-1 (or the pseudogene TRBV3-2) and TRBJ1-2; the match to TRBD1 covers 7 bases. This CDR3 spans 14 amino acids. CDR1 LGHDT and CDR2 YNNKEL come from the germline V gene (reference sequence). V gave up 1 base and J gave up 6 bases; unmatched junction bases: 5. As DNA, the CDR3 is TGTGCCAGCAGCCAAGTCGCAGGGGGAAATGGCTACACCTTC. Translated: CASSQVAGGNGYTF.

CDR3 coding DNA: TGTGCCAGCAGCTTAGTGGGACAGGTCGTAAGCATTCAGTACTTC. Encoded protein: CASSLVGQVVSIQYF. The chain employs TRBV7-2 and TRBJ2-4, with 8 bases that match TRBD1. The V segment lost 1 base and the J segment 9 bases; nucleotides outside the gene matches: 8. The CDR3 contains 15 residues. Looked up from germline, CDR1 is SGHTA and CDR2 is FQGNSA. The variable domain in full, with the rest retrieved from reference TRBV7-2 and TRBJ2-4, is GAGVSQSPSNKVTEKGKDVELRCDPISGHTALYWYRQSLGQGLEFLIYFQGNSAPDKSGLPSDRFSAERTGGSVSTLTIQRTQQEDSAVYLCASSLVGQVVSIQYFGAGTRLSVL.

This clone was detected only once. J is TRBJ2-7 and V is TRBV5-1; 14 positions match TRBD2. From germline, CDR1 is SGHRS and CDR2 YFSETQ. V was pared by 3 bases and J by 12 bases, with 8 bases of the junction left unmatched. This CDR3 has 14 residues. This CDR3 is CASSSGLAGGEGYF. In DNA, the CDR3 is TGCGCCAGCAGCTCCGGACTAGCGGGAGGCGAAGGGTACTTC.

The V and J genes are TRBV28 and TRBJ1-5; D might be TRBD1 (5 bases). CDR3 size: 14 residues. The V end was cut by 6 bases, the J end by 7 bases, with 16 bases between. The germline V gene has CDR1 MDHEN and CDR2 SYDVKM. CDR3 loop: CASRRAGLEQPQHF. In DNA form, the CDR3 reads TGTGCCAGCAGACGGGCAGGGCTGGAGCAGCCCCAGCATTTT. Together with reference TRBV28 and TRBJ1-5, the CDR3 gives the full variable domain: DVKVTQSSRYLVKRTGEKVFLECVQDMDHENMFWYRQDPGLGLRLIYFSYDVKMKEKGDIPEGYSVSREKKERFSLILESASTNQTSMYLCASRRAGLEQPQHFGDGTRLSIL.

The chain joins TRBV10-3 to TRBJ2-1, with TRBD2 identical over 16 bases. J gave up 9 bases and V 7 bases, and 9 bases lay outside the gene matches. CDR1 and CDR2 from the germline V gene are ENHRY and SYGVKD. This CDR3 spans 16 amino acids. CDR3 residues: CAITRGLAGGVGEQFF. In nucleotides, the CDR3 is TGTGCCATCACCCGGGGACTAGCGGGAGGGGTGGGTGAGCAGTTCTTC.

The chain has TRBV7-8 and TRBJ1-2, with D perhaps matching TRBD1 (5 bases). V was shortened by 4 bases and J by 3 bases, with 12 bases between the two germline ends. The CDR3 is made up of 14 amino acids. The germline V gene has CDR1 SGHVS and CDR2 FQNEAQ. In DNA, the CDR3 is TGTGCCAGCAGCTCCCACGGGGGGGACTATGGCTACACCTTC. It translates to CASSSHGGDYGYTF.

The chain is built from TRBV7-8 and TRBJ2-7, with 12 bases matching TRBD1. With 5 bases clipped from V and 6 bases from J, the junction kept 5 bases outside the gene matches. The V gene's germline CDR1 is SGHVS and CDR2 FQNEAQ. This CDR3 comprises 14 residues. The CDR3 nucleotides read TGTGCCAGCAGCCGCCGGGACAGGGGGCTCGAGCAGTACTTC. Its protein is CASSRRDRGLEQYF.

The V call is TRBV13, the J call TRBJ1-1; D ambiguous. This CDR3 has 14 amino acids. Germline CDR1 reads PRHDT; CDR2 reads FYEKMQ (reference sequence). V was trimmed by 5 bases and J by 1 base, leaving 11 bases between them. In DNA form, the CDR3 reads TGTGCCAGCAGCCCCTCGGTCCCGAACACTGAAGCTTTCTTT. As protein: CASSPSVPNTEAFF.

The genes are TRBV9 and TRBJ1-1; D unresolved. The germline V and J ends were trimmed by 0 bases and 7 bases, with 10 bases remaining between them. The CDR3 runs to 13 residues. Germline values: CDR1 SGDLS, CDR2 YYNGEE. Written as DNA, the CDR3 is TGTGCCAGCAGCGTAGACCCCGCGGGTGAAGCTTTCTTT. Its protein is CASSVDPAGEAFF.

V is TRBV7-3 and J is TRBJ2-1; 7 bases agree with TRBD2. Losses at the gene ends were 5 bases for V and 2 bases for J; bases not matched to a gene: 6. The CDR3 is 15 amino acids. Germline CDR1 reads SGHTA; CDR2 reads FQGTGA. This CDR3 reads CASSPRRETYNEQFF. The CDR3 DNA reads TGTGCCAGCAGCCCGAGGCGGGAGACCTACAATGAGCAGTTCTTC.